One and the same sample provided the 9 T cell receptor beta chains below, sequenced in a study of T-cell reconstitution after alpha-beta-depleted transplantation in children. TCRbeta library preparation incorporated unique molecular identifiers. One entry per CDR3 protein results from TCRdb running MiXCR on the PCR reads. In the table there are about 120,000 distinct CDR3 sequences, more than 20% of which are singletons. This specimen was PBMCs, mostly from graft donor cells, taken 180 days after TCRalphabeta/CD19-depleted stem cell transplant. These receptors all stem from a male patient between 2 and 9 years old who had a stem cell transplant for chronic granulomatous disease, so the T cells may come from the graft donor.

This clonotype appeared many times. This sequence joins TRBV14 and TRBJ1-1; D ambiguous. The CDR3 sequence is 16 residues long. V was trimmed by 4 bases and J by 0 bases, leaving 15 bases between them. Germline CDR1 reads SGHDN; CDR2 reads FVKESK. As DNA, the CDR3 is TGTGCCAGCAGCCCGATCTGGGCTTTACTGAACACTGAAGCTTTCTTT. It specifies CASSPIWALLNTEAFF.

V gene TRBV7-9 combines with J gene TRBJ2-3; D gene unclear. Deletions cut 7 bases from V and 14 bases from J, with 25 bases between. The CDR3 runs 14 residues. In germline, CDR1 is SEHNR, CDR2 FQNEAQ (reference sequence). CDR3 region: CASNQDLQIGGRYF. The CDR3 DNA is TGTGCCAGCAACCAGGACCTCCAGATTGGTGGCCGGTATTTT.

The table lists this clonotype with many counts. The chain recombines TRBV5-1 with TRBJ2-7; unclear D gene. Germline assignment: CDR1 SGHRS and CDR2 YFSETQ. The CDR3 is 14 amino acids. V was shortened by 4 bases and J by 5 bases, with 16 bases between the two germline ends. CDR3: CASSPQSFIDEQYF. The DNA of the CDR3 is TGCGCCAGCAGCCCACAGAGTTTCATCGACGAGCAGTACTTC. Based on the CDR3 plus reference TRBV5-1 and TRBJ2-7, the full variable domain is KAGVTQTPRYLIKTRGQQVTLSCSPISGHRSVSWYQQTPGQGLQFLFEYFSETQRNKGNFPGRFSGRQFSNSRSEMNVSTLELGDSALYLCASSPQSFIDEQYFGPGTRLTVT.

A few counts support this clonotype. This rearrangement joins TRBV28 to TRBJ2-7; no clear D gene. Germline V gene data show CDR1 as MDHEN and CDR2 as SYDVKM. The V gene lost 5 bases and the J gene lost 0 bases, with 8 bases spanning the gap. The CDR3 has 13 amino acids. This chain's CDR3 is CASSEWDSYEQYF. In nucleotides, the CDR3 is TGTGCCAGCAGTGAATGGGACTCCTACGAGCAGTACTTC.

This clonotype showed up just a few times. This chain links TRBV12-3 or TRBV12-4 with TRBJ1-5, with no clear D. The CDR3 length is 16 residues. With 6 bases removed from V and 2 bases from J, the gap between germline ends came to 17 bases. This chain's CDR3 is CASSPRGPKGNQPQHF. The CDR3 nucleotides are TGTGCCAGCAGCCCACGCGGGCCAAAGGGCAATCAGCCCCAGCATTTT.

This clonotype was recorded at least ten times. The CDR3: CASSLGVTSRIDTQYF. Here the CDR3 DNA reads TGTGCCAGCAGCTTAGGGGTGACTTCACGGATAGATACGCAGTATTTT. The chain combines TRBV7-2 with TRBJ2-3; D unresolved. CDR1 is SGHTA, CDR2 FQGNSA, per germline. V dropped 1 base and J dropped 5 bases, with 16 bases sitting between them. This CDR3 comprises 16 residues.

Only a few counts were recorded for this clonotype. The rearrangement joins TRBV29-1 to TRBJ2-1, with TRBD2 identical over 12 bases. This CDR3 is built from 16 residues. The V segment lost 1 base and the J segment 2 bases; nucleotides outside the gene matches: 3. Per germline, CDR1 SQVTM and CDR2 ANQGSEA. The CDR3 DNA reads as TGCAGCGTTGAAGGCACTAGCGGGGGGACCTACAATGAGCAGTTCTTC. The encoded protein is CSVEGTSGGTYNEQFF.

The rearrangement uses TRBV5-6 and TRBJ1-2; possible D gene TRBD1, 5 bases. The CDR3 spans 16 residues. V lost 0 bases to trimming and J lost 0 bases, with 12 bases between them. Germline values: CDR1 SGHDT, CDR2 YYEEEE. CDR3: CASSLGGLRPNYGYTF. CDR3 sequence (DNA): TGTGCCAGCAGCTTGGGGGGACTGAGGCCTAACTATGGCTACACCTTC.

Many counts were recorded for this clonotype. The V call is TRBV4-2, the J call TRBJ2-1; 13 positions agree with TRBD2. The CDR3 spans 17 residues. Germline CDR1 LGHNA, CDR2 YNFKEQ. Trimming at V came to 0 bases and at J to 7 bases, leaving 6 bases not matched to a gene. The CDR3 protein is CASSQEPGLAGENEQFF. CDR3 nucleotides: TGTGCCAGCAGCCAAGAACCCGGACTAGCGGGAGAGAATGAGCAGTTCTTC.